The next 23 T cell receptor beta chains were all read from a single sample in a study of T cell repertoires in cytomegalovirus infection. TCRdb re-called the reads through MiXCR, storing one row per CDR3 protein. The table lists about 250,000 distinct CDR3 sequences, approximately 17% of them singletons. The sample consisted of CD8+ T cells from PBMCs. The receptors were gathered from a human donor in good health (CMV status not recorded). Some clones in this sample may be carry-over from other donors' samples.

V gene TRBV6-6 combines with J gene TRBJ1-2; D ambiguous. Trimming removed 6 bases from V and 6 bases from J, with 14 bases in between. The CDR3 covers 13 residues. CDR1 MNHNY and CDR2 SVGAGI come from the germline V gene (reference sequence). DNA for the CDR3: TGTGCCAGCAGCGTCCGGAGGGAGAATGGCTACACCTTC. Translating gives CASSVRRENGYTF.

This clonotype showed up many times. This sequence joins TRBV7-9 and TRBJ1-1, with D hard to call. The CDR3 spans 16 residues. Trimming left V 7 bases short and J 0 bases short, with 18 bases between. Germline V gene sequence: CDR1 SEHNR, CDR2 FQNEAQ (reference sequence). CDR3 protein: CASTPRADMMNTEAFF. In DNA form, the CDR3 reads TGTGCCAGCACACCTCGGGCAGACATGATGAACACTGAAGCTTTCTTT.

This clonotype was seen a handful of times. A much larger clone differs from this one at a single base, so this may be a read error. V is TRBV7-6 and J is TRBJ2-7; TRBD1 aligns across 8 bases. Trimming cost V 5 bases and J 3 bases; bases outside gene matches: 3. Germline values: CDR1 SGHVS, CDR2 FNYEAQ. There are 13 residues in the CDR3. CDR3 sequence: CASSIGQGYEQYF. Written as DNA, the CDR3 is TGTGCCAGCAGCATCGGACAGGGCTACGAGCAGTACTTC.

This clonotype was seen a handful of times. The chain has TRBV29-1 and TRBJ2-5; D ambiguous. The CDR3 has 13 amino acids. With 4 bases removed from V and 7 bases from J, the gap between germline ends came to 16 bases. Germline CDR1 reads SQVTM; CDR2 reads ANQGSEA. The CDR3 spells CSVVPPDSGTQYF. CDR3 nucleotides: TGCAGCGTTGTCCCCCCGGATTCTGGGACCCAGTACTTC.

Many counts were recorded for this clonotype. V is TRBV29-1 and J is TRBJ2-7; D remains ambiguous. The germline gives CDR1 SQVTM, CDR2 ANQGSEA. The CDR3 spans 11 residues. Trimming stripped 6 bases from V and 0 bases from J, with 6 bases between. The CDR3 region is CSVGSSYEQYF. CDR3 nucleotide sequence: TGCAGCGTGGGCAGCTCCTACGAGCAGTACTTC.

This clonotype was seen a few times. This chain links TRBV5-6 with TRBJ2-3; 7 bases agree with TRBD1. With 4 bases clipped from V and 1 base from J, the junction kept 6 bases outside the gene matches. Germline CDR1 reads SGHDT; CDR2 reads YYEEEE. The CDR3 contains 15 residues. The CDR3: CASSRNGQGTDTQYF. CDR3 DNA sequence: TGTGCCAGCAGCCGAAACGGACAGGGCACAGATACGCAGTATTTT.

The chain joins TRBV4-3 to TRBJ2-2; no firm D call. V lost 0 bases and J lost 4, with 15 bases in between. The CDR3 is 17 amino acids. Germline CDR1 LGHNA, CDR2 YSLEER. Here the CDR3 reads CASSQDSLSSGTGELFF. The DNA for the CDR3 is TGCGCCAGCAGCCAAGATTCCCTTTCATCGGGCACCGGGGAGCTGTTTTTT.

This clonotype came up a few times. The chain joins TRBV7-3 to TRBJ2-1, with 10 nucleotides matching TRBD2. Germline loops: CDR1 SGHTA, CDR2 FQGTGA. Trimming removed 0 bases from V and 3 bases from J; junction bases left unmatched: 8. The CDR3 is 18 amino acids. The CDR3 loop is CASSLTSGLADFYNEQFF. DNA for the CDR3: TGTGCCAGCAGCTTAACCTCCGGACTAGCGGATTTCTACAATGAGCAGTTCTTC.

The V and J genes are TRBV15 and TRBJ1-2; perhaps TRBD1 as D (5 bases). Trimming cost V 6 bases and J 3 bases, with 14 bases left between them. The CDR3 consists of 14 residues. CDR1 and CDR2 from the germline V gene are LNHNV and YYDKDF (reference sequence). The DNA of the CDR3 is TGTGCCACCAGACCCGGCAGGGCCGACTATGGCTACACCTTC. Amino acids: CATRPGRADYGYTF.

This clonotype was picked up a small number of times. The V and J genes are TRBV7-9 and TRBJ2-7; 7 bases align to TRBD2. The trim removed 5 bases at V and 2 bases at J, leaving 15 bases unmatched. This CDR3 has 17 amino acids. Looked up from germline, CDR1 is SEHNR and CDR2 is FQNEAQ (reference sequence). For the CDR3, the DNA is TGTGCCAGCAGCGGGGATGATGACGGACTAGTAGCCTACGAGCAGTACTTC. Amino acid sequence: CASSGDDDGLVAYEQYF.

This clonotype was seen repeatedly, ten times or more. The chain links TRBV27 to TRBJ2-3; TRBD1 is a possible D gene (5 bases). This CDR3 is built from 14 residues. V lost 2 bases and J 6 bases, leaving 12 bases between the germline ends. The V gene's germline CDR1 is MNHEY and CDR2 SMNVEV (reference sequence). DNA for the CDR3: TGTGCCAGCAGTTTAGGCAGGGTAATGGATACGCAGTATTTT. Translating it yields CASSLGRVMDTQYF.

A few counts support this clonotype. The DNA for the CDR3 is TGTGCCAGCAGCTGGGGGGGACTAGCGGGGGTAGGTGAGCAGTTCTTC. Translation: CASSWGGLAGVGEQFF. The chain joins TRBV7-9 to TRBJ2-1; 14 bases are a match to TRBD2. CDR1 is SEHNR and CDR2 is FQNEAQ in the germline V gene (reference sequence). CDR3 size: 16 residues. The V segment lost 4 bases and the J segment 9 bases; nucleotides outside the gene matches: 8. Based on the CDR3 plus reference TRBV7-9 and TRBJ2-1, the full variable domain is DTGVSQNPRHKITKRGQNVTFRCDPISEHNRLYWYRQTLGQGPEFLTYFQNEAQLEKSRLLSDRFSAERPKGSFSTLEIQRTEQGDSAMYLCASSWGGLAGVGEQFFGPGTRLTVL.

In this sample, this clonotype turned up a few times. The chain recombines TRBV25-1 with TRBJ1-6, with 7 bases that match TRBD1. With 4 bases clipped from V and 5 bases from J, the junction kept 11 bases outside the gene matches. The germline gives CDR1 MGHDK, CDR2 SYGVNS. CDR3 size: 17 residues. The CDR3 sequence is CASSGPSTGLHNSPLHF. CDR3 coding DNA: TGTGCCAGCAGTGGGCCCTCGACAGGGCTGCATAATTCACCCCTCCACTTT.

A few counts support this clonotype. The V gene is TRBV7-9, the J gene TRBJ2-4; 7 bases map to TRBD1. Trimming cost V 6 bases and J 4 bases; bases outside gene matches: 9. The CDR3 consists of 15 residues. Germline V gives CDR1 SEHNR, CDR2 FQNEAQ (reference sequence). The CDR3 nucleotides read TGTGCCAGCAGTTCTCCCGACAGGGAGAAAAACATTCAGTACTTC. Amino acid sequence: CASSSPDREKNIQYF.

V and J are TRBV29-1 and TRBJ2-3; TRBD2 aligns across 13 bases. V dropped 2 bases and J dropped 1; count of bases not matched to a gene: 12. Germline V lookup: CDR1 SQVTM, CDR2 ANQGSEA. CDR3 length equals 19 residues. CDR3 sequence (DNA): TGCAGCGTTGAACTGTTACTAGCGGGGGGGCTTAGTCGCACAGATACGCAGTATTTT. Protein product: CSVELLLAGGLSRTDTQYF.

V is TRBV5-1 and J is TRBJ1-1; D not resolved. V shed 0 bases and J shed 2 bases, with 11 bases lying between them. Germline-derived CDR1 and CDR2 are SGHRS and YFSETQ. The CDR3 loop spans 15 amino acids. Here the CDR3 reads CASSLGVGFNTEAFF. CDR3 bases: TGCGCCAGCAGCTTGGGGGTCGGATTCAACACTGAAGCTTTCTTT.

This clonotype was detected many times. As DNA, the CDR3 is TGTGCCAGCAGTTACTCAGGGGATTACTCCTACAATGAGCAGTTCTTC. Amino acid sequence: CASSYSGDYSYNEQFF. The chain employs TRBV6-5 and TRBJ2-1; a possible D gene is TRBD1 (5 bases). V shed 0 bases and J shed 0 bases, with 9 bases lying between them. The CDR3 has 16 amino acids. The germline CDR1 and CDR2 sequences are MNHEY and SVGAGI.

This clonotype was observed a handful of times. The V gene is TRBV5-1, the J gene TRBJ1-1, with 8 positions matching TRBD1. Germline CDR1 reads SGHRS; CDR2 reads YFSETQ. After removal of 4 bases from V and 3 bases from J, the junction contained 5 bases not matched to a gene. The CDR3 is 14 residues long. The CDR3 DNA reads TGCGCCAGCAGCGCGGCAGGGGGCTACACTGAAGCTTTCTTT. Its translation: CASSAAGGYTEAFF.

A few counts support this clonotype. This sequence joins TRBV2 and TRBJ1-1; D is unclear. V was clipped by 4 bases and J by 6 bases, with 6 bases between them. The CDR3 contains 11 residues. From germline, CDR1 is SNHLY and CDR2 FYNNEI. The CDR3 sequence: CASSGGSEAFF. CDR3 DNA: TGTGCCAGCAGTGGGGGTTCTGAAGCTTTCTTT.

This clonotype was found many times. V and J are TRBV7-9 and TRBJ2-3; TRBD2 agrees at 10 bases. Germline-derived CDR1 and CDR2 are SEHNR and FQNEAQ (reference sequence). The CDR3 runs 17 residues. J lost 3 bases, V lost 3 bases, and 9 bases had no gene match. The CDR3 nucleotides are TGTGCCAGCAGCTTTCCCCGCCTAGCGGGGGAAACAGATACGCAGTATTTT. This translates into CASSFPRLAGETDTQYF. Looking up the rest from reference TRBV7-9 and TRBJ2-3 gives the full variable domain: DTGVSQNPRHKITKRGQNVTFRCDPISEHNRLYWYRQTLGQGPEFLTYFQNEAQLEKSRLLSDRFSAERPKGSFSTLEIQRTEQGDSAMYLCASSFPRLAGETDTQYFGPGTRLTVL.

This clonotype was seen more than once but under ten times. The chain recombines TRBV2 with TRBJ2-3, with TRBD2 matching over 9 bases. Germline lookup yields CDR1 SNHLY and CDR2 FYNNEI. Germline trimming cut 7 bases from V and 2 bases from J; bases unmatched to any gene: 22. There are 20 residues in the CDR3. The CDR3 region has the DNA TGTGCCAGCATGTCTAAGGGCGAGTATGAAAGCGGGGGGATCACAGATACGCAGTATTTT. Protein sequence: CASMSKGEYESGGITDTQYF.

The V call is TRBV5-5, the J call TRBJ2-7; D is perhaps TRBD1 or TRBD2 (5 bases each). Germline CDR1 reads SGHKS; CDR2 reads YYEKEE (reference sequence). Trimming stripped 3 bases from V and 0 bases from J, with 19 bases between. The CDR3 consists of 17 residues. CDR3 protein: CASSWAGLDGNSYEQYF. In DNA, the CDR3 is TGTGCCAGCAGCTGGGCAGGGTTAGACGGGAACTCCTACGAGCAGTACTTC.

The chain has TRBV29-1 and TRBJ2-1, with 7 bases matching TRBD1. The CDR3 has 14 residues. Germline lookup yields CDR1 SQVTM and CDR2 ANQGSEA. V lost 4 bases to trimming and J lost 9 bases; unmatched junction nucleotides: 12. CDR3 sequence: CSVVRGPSRGEQFF. The CDR3 region has the DNA TGCAGCGTTGTAAGGGGGCCCTCGAGGGGTGAGCAGTTCTTC.